This T cell receptor (beta chain) was captured in a study of blood T cell repertoires in COVID-19 (TCRdb year 2020). Concerning the study at large: Samples covering the acute and convalescent phases of COVID-19 were provided by collaborators in the United States, Italy and Spain. The prospective study material was composed of cDNA or gDNA derived from T cells, B-cell-depleted T cells, or PBMCs. Deeply sampled blood TCRbeta repertoires from subjects exposed to, actively infected with, or recovered from COVID-19 were included in the dataset. The repertoires were made available in a free public database intended to serve as a resource for research on the immune response to SARS-CoV-2. The samples were drawn from the first 160 participants of the ongoing ImmuneRACE study and from about 1,200 subjects provided by 6 global collaborators. The sample metadata nearly always contained a de-identified subject ID, COVID-19 status, age in years and sex. Where HLA class I and class II types were available, the types were taken from metadata supplied by the sample provider, not from assay-based typing. Overall study outcomes, separate from this receptor: The quantity of clinical and demographic metadata differed by source and by participant and was supplied without curation.

Another Seattle source contributed samples from volunteer blood donors who had recovered from COVID-19. Whole blood was collected in K2EDTA tubes by collaborating institutions according to the institutions' own protocols. For TCRbeta analysis, collaborators shipped samples as frozen whole blood, isolated PBMCs, or DNA extracted from either of those sample types. In regard to this clone: Its binding antigen is unknown. Base-call qualities are not available, and no considerably larger clone is one nucleotide away.

There are 15 amino acids in the CDR3, from cysteine to phenylalanine inclusive. The read is trimmed to its CDR3 DNA, 45 bases read in frame from base 1. Trimming takes 0 bases off V and 4 bases off J; junction bases not matched to a gene: 3. Reading the germline V gene gives CDR1 SGHRS and CDR2 YFSETQ. The immunoSEQ Assay, a bias-controlled multiplex PCR, was used to amplify TCRbeta CDR3 regions from genomic DNA. The published analysis was carried out like this. Within the assay, amplification of reference gene primers was used to estimate how many nucleated cells each sample contained. To quantify the absolute abundance of each unique TCRbeta CDR3 rearrangement, sequence reads were collapsed and filtered. For each sample, productive Simpson clonality was calculated by taking the square root of Simpson's diversity index across productive rearrangements. Imported from immuneACCESS, the table was reduced by TCRdb to in-frame sequences with V and J called. These copies leave out some clones; in studies compared against another copy, an unresolved V gene accounts for under half, and the cause of the remainder is not known. V, J and clone size were drawn from that table, and D and trimming were deduced from the DNA. The sample yields under 250,000 clones; approximately 89% were counted once. The ten most abundant clones make up roughly 1.6% of the sample.

This TCR was sampled from a woman aged 55-75 years who had recovered from COVID-19. Sequencing used peripheral blood. The chain was built from TRBV5-1 and TRBJ1-5; TRBD1 matches 8 bases in the middle. CDR3 loop: CASSLGDRPNQPQHF. The base sequence is TGCGCCAGCAGCTTGGGGGACAGGCCGAATCAGCCCCAGCATTTT.